The 11 T cell receptor beta chains below all came from one sample that was sequenced in a study of human T cells and chemical hapten exposure. The time point denotes: patch test 1, 2 weeks after DPC sensitization. Treatment in this sample: therapeutic diphenylcyclopropenone sensitization with weekly scalp DPC. TCRdb processed the RACE reads anew with MiXCR; each CDR3 protein has one entry. The sample carries some 94,000 distinct CDR3 sequences, under 15% recorded once. The source material was whole blood, sampled in connection with sensitization to the hapten diphenylcyclopropenone (DPC). Receptors were obtained from a middle-aged woman with alopecia areata. Some clones in this sample may be carry-over from other donors' samples.

CDR3: CSGCLAGADEQYF. For the CDR3, the DNA is TGCAGCGGGTGCCTAGCGGGAGCGGACGAGCAGTACTTC. The rearrangement uses TRBV29-1 and TRBJ2-7; 10 bases align to TRBD2. With V trimmed by 7 bases and J by 5 bases, 8 bases remained unmatched. Germline V CDR1 and CDR2: SQVTM, ANQGSEA. The CDR3 loop spans 13 amino acids.

This clonotype has more than one count but fewer than ten. The rearrangement links TRBV20-1 to TRBJ2-5; D gene ambiguous. Germline V gene data show CDR1 as DFQATT and CDR2 as SNEGSKA (reference sequence). V shed 0 bases and J shed 7 bases, with 3 bases lying between them. The CDR3 has 10 residues. The CDR3 nucleotides read TGCAGTGCTAGAGAAGGGACCCAGTACTTC. Amino acids: CSAREGTQYF.

This clonotype has a handful of counts. This chain joins TRBV20-1 and TRBJ2-2; 7 positions agree with TRBD1. There are 12 residues in the CDR3. Germline V gives CDR1 DFQATT, CDR2 SNEGSKA (reference sequence). V was clipped by 2 bases and J by 6 bases; unmatched bases: 0. CDR3 in amino acids: CSARQGAGELFF. The CDR3, as DNA: TGCAGTGCTAGACAGGGGGCCGGGGAGCTGTTTTTT.

This clonotype has just a few counts. This sequence joins TRBV18 and TRBJ2-3, with TRBD2 as a possible D gene (6 bases). V gave up 2 bases and J gave up 0 bases, with 12 bases separating them. The CDR3 sequence is 16 residues long. Per germline, CDR1 KGHSH and CDR2 LQKENI. Here the CDR3 reads CASSPSAGLSTDTQYF. The CDR3 region has the DNA TGTGCCAGCTCACCATCGGCGGGATTAAGCACAGATACGCAGTATTTT. The variable domain in full, with the rest retrieved from reference TRBV18 and TRBJ2-3, is NAGVMQNPRHLVRRRGQEARLRCSPMKGHSHVYWYRQLPEEGLKFMVYLQKENIIDESGMPKERFSAEFPKEGPSILRIQQVVRGDSAAYFCASSPSAGLSTDTQYFGPGTRLTVL.

The V call is TRBV28, the J call TRBJ2-3; 7 nucleotides line up with TRBD2. This CDR3 is built from 16 residues. J lost 4 bases, V lost 7 bases, and 14 bases had no gene match. Germline CDR1 reads MDHEN; CDR2 reads SYDVKM. CDR3 sequence reads: CASTPSAGAGADTQYF. CDR3 nucleotide sequence: TGTGCCAGCACCCCCAGCGCGGGAGCTGGTGCAGATACGCAGTATTTT.

This clonotype was detected ten times or more. The J gene is TRBJ2-5, the V gene TRBV19; D is perhaps TRBD1 (6 bases). Germline values: CDR1 LNHDA, CDR2 SQIVND (reference sequence). Trimming removed 5 bases from V and 0 bases from J, with 7 bases in between. This CDR3 comprises 13 residues. The CDR3 DNA is TGTGCCAGTAGTCGGGACAACCAAGAGACCCAGTACTTC. Encoded protein: CASSRDNQETQYF.

This clonotype was picked up a small number of times. This rearrangement joins TRBV18 to TRBJ1-1; D unclear. Germline V gene sequence: CDR1 KGHSH, CDR2 LQKENI. The length of the CDR3 is 15 residues. V shed 1 base and J shed 5 bases, with 14 bases lying between them. The CDR3 nucleotides read TGTGCCAGCTCACCACTCGTTCCAGGAGGGACTGAAGCTTTCTTT. Amino acids: CASSPLVPGGTEAFF.

The table lists this clonotype with many counts. This chain connects TRBV18 to TRBJ2-3, with 7 bases fitting TRBD2. Per germline, CDR1 KGHSH and CDR2 LQKENI. The V gene end was trimmed by 1 base and the J gene end by 3 bases; junction bases not matched to a gene: 13. This CDR3 is 18 amino acids long. CDR3 DNA: TGTGCCAGCTCACCACAAAGGGCCAGCGGGGCGATTACAGATACGCAGTATTTT. Translation: CASSPQRASGAITDTQYF.

The DNA of the CDR3 is TGTGCCAGCAGCGCCCGACCTCAGACAGCCATCTACGAGCAGTACTTC. The encoded protein is CASSARPQTAIYEQYF. This chain joins TRBV9 and TRBJ2-7; D might be TRBD1 (5 bases). This CDR3 region has 16 residues. The V end lost 3 bases, the J end lost 3 bases, and 19 bases lay between the germline ends. CDR1 is SGDLS, CDR2 YYNGEE, per germline.

In this sample, this clonotype turned up a few times. This CDR3 is CSARQEKLFF. Written as DNA, the CDR3 is TGCAGTGCCAGGCAGGAAAAACTGTTTTTT. The genes are TRBV20-1 and TRBJ1-4; D gene unclear. V was clipped by 6 bases and J by 8 bases, with 7 bases between them. Germline V gene data show CDR1 as DFQATT and CDR2 as SNEGSKA (reference sequence). The CDR3 length is 10 residues.

J is TRBJ2-7 and V is TRBV7-9, with 7 bases lining up with TRBD2. This CDR3 is built from 16 residues. The V and J ends lost 4 bases and 0 bases, in that order; junction bases with no gene match: 9. Germline CDR1 reads SEHNR; CDR2 reads FQNEAQ (reference sequence). The CDR3 bases are TGTGCCAGCAGCTCAGCGGGACGAATAGACTCCTACGAGCAGTACTTC. Translation: CASSSAGRIDSYEQYF.